Given below is one TCR beta chain in context. In the original processing: Reference gene primer amplification yielded estimated nucleated cell counts. The data were produced by immunoSEQ multiplex PCR, yet TCRdb's version contains in-frame clones alone and is incomplete. V and J calls plus clone size are reproduced from that table; the DNA served to infer D and trimming. The data hold nearly 50,000 clones, with roughly 84% observed a single time. The germline V gene has CDR1 LNHNV and CDR2 YYDKDF (reference sequence). This CDR3 spans 14 amino acids. Deletions cut 3 bases from V and 2 bases from J, with 11 bases between. This sample was taken from a study of blood T cell repertoires in COVID-19. Overall study: Spain, Italy and the United States supplied samples that represented acute and convalescent COVID-19. T cells, B-cell-depleted T cells, or PBMCs provided the cDNA or gDNA that served as material.

The chain employs TRBV15 and TRBJ2-7; D is possibly TRBD1 (5 bases). The TCR comes from a human donor in a cohort sampled during active COVID-19. Sequencing input: peripheral blood. CDR3 amino acids: CATSSEDKTYEQYF. The DNA for the CDR3 is TGTGCCACCAGCAGTGAGGACAAGACCTACGAGCAGTACTTC.